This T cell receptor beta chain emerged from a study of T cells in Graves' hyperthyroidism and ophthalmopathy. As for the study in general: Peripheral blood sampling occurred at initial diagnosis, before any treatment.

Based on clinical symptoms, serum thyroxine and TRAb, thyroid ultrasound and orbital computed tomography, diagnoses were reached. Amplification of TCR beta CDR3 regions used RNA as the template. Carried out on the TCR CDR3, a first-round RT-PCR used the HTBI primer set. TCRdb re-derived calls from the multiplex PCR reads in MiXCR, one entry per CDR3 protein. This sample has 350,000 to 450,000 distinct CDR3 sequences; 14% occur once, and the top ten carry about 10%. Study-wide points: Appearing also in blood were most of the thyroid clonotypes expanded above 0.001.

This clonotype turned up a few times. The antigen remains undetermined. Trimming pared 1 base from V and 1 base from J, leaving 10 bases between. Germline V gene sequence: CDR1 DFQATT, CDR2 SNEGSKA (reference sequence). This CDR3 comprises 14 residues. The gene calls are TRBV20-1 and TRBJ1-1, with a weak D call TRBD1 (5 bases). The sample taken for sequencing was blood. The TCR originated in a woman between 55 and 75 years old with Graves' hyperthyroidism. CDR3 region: CSARGVQGNTEAFF. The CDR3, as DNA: TGCAGTGCTAGAGGTGTTCAGGGGAACACTGAAGCTTTCTTT.